Listed here are 4 T cell receptor beta chains from one sample, sequenced in a study of radiation and T cells in renal cell carcinoma. Sequenced by immunoSEQ multiplex PCR; TCRdb stores in-frame clones only, minus some. The sample contains tens of thousands of clones, around three quarters of which appear only once. Time point denoted: blood 2 weeks post-SBRT. Treatment in this sample: 15 Gy SBRT to primary tumor, nephrectomy 4 weeks later. The sequenced sample was blood, obtained from a patient whose treatment included radiotherapy and nephrectomy. The source is a man aged 55 to 70 with renal cell carcinoma.

This clone has just a few counts. The gene calls are TRBV4-3 and TRBJ1-1; 7 bases agree with TRBD1. Germline lookup yields CDR1 LGHNA and CDR2 YSLEER. The CDR3 loop spans 22 amino acids. The V gene end was trimmed by 8 bases and the J gene end by 1 base; junction bases not matched to a gene: 31. The CDR3 spells CASRLSYERLQGQDRANTEAFF. CDR3 nucleotide sequence: TGCGCCAGCCGTCTCTCTTACGAGAGGCTTCAGGGCCAAGACAGGGCGAACACTGAAGCTTTCTTT.

The V call is TRBV27, the J call TRBJ1-2; no firm D call. The V and J ends lost 7 bases and 4 bases respectively, with 22 bases between them. CDR1 and CDR2 (germline): MNHEY, SMNVEV (reference sequence). The CDR3 runs to 16 residues. The CDR3 sequence is CASTTYRQETSYGYTF. CDR3 nucleotide sequence: TGTGCCAGCACTACTTATAGGCAGGAAACAAGCTATGGCTACACCTTC.

J is TRBJ2-7 and V is TRBV5-6; 9 positions agree with TRBD1. The ends lost 4 bases at V and 0 bases at J; junction bases unmatched: 5. The CDR3 contains 15 residues. The germline V gene encodes CDR1 SGHDT and CDR2 YYEEEE. CDR3 DNA sequence: TGTGCCAGCAGCCTGGGACAGGGTACCTCCTACGAGCAGTACTTC. Translation gives CASSLGQGTSYEQYF.

The V gene is TRBV7-2, the J gene TRBJ1-5, with D hard to call. Per germline, CDR1 SGHTA and CDR2 FQGNSA. Trimming removed 10 bases from V and 4 bases from J, with 14 bases in between. There are 13 residues in the CDR3. The CDR3 nucleotides read TGTGCCACCCGCCGAGATTTAAATCAGCCCCAGCATTTT. Encoded protein: CATRRDLNQPQHF.